This T cell receptor (beta chain) comes out of a study of identical twins (dated by TCRdb to the mid-2010s). Regarding the study in general: TCR alpha and beta repertoires from monozygotic twins, unrelated adults of various ages and cord blood were deep-sequenced to test whether fetal clonotypes persist. To rule out contamination, the twin experiments were replicated at different times with different library preparation protocols. Study-wide findings and limitations: Invariant T cells such as MAIT and iNKT could partly confound zero-insertion analyses, though diverse VJ usage argued against this for most clonotypes. Abundant cord blood beta clonotypes had fewer insertions, young adult naive repertoires showed a similar but weaker trend, and memory repertoires showed no such trend. Out-of-frame TCR alpha sharing in monozygotic twins was systematically underestimated by recombination models, whereas sharing between unrelated individuals was in agreement with the recombination models. The excess sharing between twins in beta out-of-frame sequences was weaker because fewer shared sequences reduced the signal-to-noise ratio. Because the same donors could not be followed over many years, the conclusions relied on cross-sectional statistical analysis. Compared with coincidental sharing between unrelated individuals, an excess of low generation-probability sequences was observed among out-of-frame TCR alpha sequences shared between twins.

All donors were healthy Caucasians. The twin cohort comprised three pairs of female monozygotic twins, all aged roughly 18 to 30 years. CD4+ and CD8+ T cell populations were isolated with positive isolation kits from Invitrogen. Libraries were constructed by 5' RACE. The run used an Illumina HiSeq 2000. Template switching introduced a universal primer binding site; the final cDNA contained a unique molecular identifier, enabling accurate counting of TCR cDNA molecules. Specific primers in the conserved constant-segment region were used to synthesize first-strand cDNA for the TCR alpha and beta chains. To control for contamination, every cDNA library was double barcoded, receiving both a SMART-Mk sample barcode and Illumina barcodes. Two successive PCR steps introduced TruSeq adapter sequences along with Illumina sample barcodes. The TCR alpha and beta cDNA libraries were sequenced on the Illumina HiSeq platform using custom primers. In the paper's pipeline: Unique molecular identifiers were extracted from raw reads with MiGEC, and CDR3 positions were determined with MiXCR. Recombination models were inferred per individual with the repgenHMM and IGoR tools using an EM algorithm. Shared clonotype analysis was performed with the tcR package in R, normalizing sharing by the product of cloneset sizes. To study raw recombination free of thymic and clonal selection effects, out-of-frame nonproductive sequences were analyzed. TCRdb cleaned the public reads at Q25 with fastp, built clones with MiXCR and kept in-frame beta chains. Each CDR3 protein gets just one entry, which takes the most common genes and DNA from the rows behind it. TCRdb assigned the V and J calls; the authors' analysis was not used. The sample table shows 400,000 to 550,000 distinct CDR3 sequences, and roughly 21% are seen once. Of the sample, roughly 0.91% falls within the top ten clones.

As encoded in the germline V gene, CDR1 is SGHRS while CDR2 is YFSETQ. From V the trimming removes 1 base and from J it removes 8 bases, while the gene matches leave 13 bases of the junction unaccounted for. The CDR3, cysteine through phenylalanine, is 16 amino acids long. Only the CDR3 part of the read is kept: 48 bases, read in frame from the first base. There are a few counts of this clonotype. The antigen it recognizes is unknown. Nothing much larger sits one base from this clone, and base qualities are not available. Another study also made use of these data, one on T cells expressing NK-cell markers. The second paper further reports: In sorted CD3+CD56+NKG2C+, CD3+CD56+NKG2C- and CD3+CD56-NKG2C+ T-cell subsets from eight or nine donors, TCR beta-chain repertoires were profiled. Seven of the eight sequenced donors were HCMV-seropositive and one was HCMV-seronegative. To restrict sorting to alphabetaTCR-expressing T cells, an anti-gammadeltaTCR antibody was added in several experiments. For several donors, the dominant CD3+CD56+NKG2C+ clonotypes were among the top 10 CD8+ clonotypes and accounted for about 1.0-8% of CD8+ T cells. Those dominant clonotypes were again the most abundant among CD3+CD56-NKG2C+ cells in a handful of donors, at roughly 28.3-65%. Whether the expanded NKG2C-expressing T cell clones were specific for HCMV antigens remained unclear. The study sequenced eight donors, all healthy volunteers chosen at random: three men and five women. To determine HCMV serostatus, a commercial ELISA kit was used to detect HCMV-specific IgG in serum. MIGEC was used to demultiplex reads and group reads by UMI, and MiTCR was used to assemble and quantify clonotypes. To remove erroneous sequences, TCR cDNA sequences were retained only when supported by two or more reads. The tcR package was used for downstream repertoire analysis, and clonotypes were matched between fractions using CDR3 nucleotide sequence together with V segment. VDJmatch was used to annotate antigen specificity against VDJdb, with one amino acid substitution in CDR3 allowed.

Sequenced: CD4+ T cells sorted from blood. The sequence derives from a woman between 18 and 29 years old in good health. The chain is assembled from TRBV5-1 and TRBJ2-3; 7 bases in between match TRBD2. The sequence in DNA is TGCGCCAGCAGCTTGAGGCTAGCGGACGCCCGACGTACGCAGTATTTT. The encoded protein is CASSLRLADARRTQYF. The reference TRBV5-1 and TRBJ2-3 proteins fill in what lies around the CDR3, so the full variable domain reads KAGVTQTPRYLIKTRGQQVTLSCSPISGHRSVSWYQQTPGQGLQFLFEYFSETQRNKGNFPGRFSGRQFSNSRSEMNVSTLELGDSALYLCASSLRLADARRTQYFGPGTRLTVL.